This T cell receptor beta chain comes out of a study of blood T cells in healthy people across ages. Together with a sample-barcoded 5' primer, a J-beta primer mix was included in a second PCR lasting roughly 6 to 12 cycles. TCRdb independently ran MiXCR on the 5' RACE reads; one entry per CDR3 protein. The sample gives about 780,000 distinct CDR3 sequences, around 62% of which show up once; about 27% is in the top ten. CDR1 is SGDLS, CDR2 YYNGEE, per germline. Trimming took 7 bases from V and 2 from J, leaving 22 bases between them. The CDR3 has 16 residues. Sequenced material: blood. The rearrangement links TRBV9 to TRBJ2-7; D not resolved. The sequence was obtained from a man aged 25-45 years in good health. The CDR3 loop reads CASSGKEASAPYEQYF. CDR3 bases: TGTGCCAGCTCCGGAAAAGAAGCGTCTGCCCCCTACGAGCAGTACTTC.